This T cell receptor (beta chain) was obtained from a study of CDR3 diversity in severe acne. In its sample, this clonotype was seen many times. The ends lost 7 bases at V and 4 bases at J; junction bases unmatched: 9. The CDR3 loop spans 14 amino acids. The germline CDR1 and CDR2 sequences are DFQATT and SNEGSKA (reference sequence). MiXCR, applied by TCRdb to the PCR reads, yields one record per CDR3 protein. The data show about 86,000 distinct CDR3 sequences, under 60% seen once. The material sequenced was blood. This clonotype originated in a male donor in good health, without acne. The V call is TRBV20-1, the J call TRBJ1-1; 10 positions match TRBD1. CDR3 in DNA: TGCAGTGGGGACCGGGACAGGGGACCCACTGAAGCTTTCTTT. Amino acid sequence: CSGDRDRGPTEAFF.